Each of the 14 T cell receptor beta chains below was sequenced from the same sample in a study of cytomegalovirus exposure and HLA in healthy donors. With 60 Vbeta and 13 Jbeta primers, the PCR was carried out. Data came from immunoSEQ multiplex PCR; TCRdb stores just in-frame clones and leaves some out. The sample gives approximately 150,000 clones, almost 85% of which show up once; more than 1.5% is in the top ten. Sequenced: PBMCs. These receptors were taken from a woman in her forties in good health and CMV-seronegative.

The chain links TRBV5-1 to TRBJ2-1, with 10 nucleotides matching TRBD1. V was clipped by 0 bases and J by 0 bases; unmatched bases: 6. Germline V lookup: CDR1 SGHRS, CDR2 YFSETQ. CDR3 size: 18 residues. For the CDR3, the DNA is TGCGCCAGCAGCTTGGCCGGACAGGGGGGAAGCTCCTACAATGAGCAGTTCTTC. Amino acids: CASSLAGQGGSSYNEQFF. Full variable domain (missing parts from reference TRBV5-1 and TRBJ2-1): KAGVTQTPRYLIKTRGQQVTLSCSPISGHRSVSWYQQTPGQGLQFLFEYFSETQRNKGNFPGRFSGRQFSNSRSEMNVSTLELGDSALYLCASSLAGQGGSSYNEQFFGPGTRLTVL.

Written as DNA, the CDR3 is TGTGCCTGGAGTCCCGGACAGGGCAACACCGGGGAGCTGTTTTTT. It codes for CAWSPGQGNTGELFF. This rearrangement joins TRBV30 to TRBJ2-2; the match to TRBD1 covers 8 bases. Per the germline V gene, CDR1 is GTSNPN and CDR2 is SVGIG (reference sequence). This CDR3 region has 15 residues. Unmatched junction bases numbered 4, after V lost 2 bases and J lost 2 bases.

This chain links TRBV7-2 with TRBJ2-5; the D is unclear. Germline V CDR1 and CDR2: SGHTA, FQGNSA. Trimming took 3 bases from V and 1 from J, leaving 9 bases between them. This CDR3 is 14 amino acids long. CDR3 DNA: TGTGCCAGCAGCTTCGGCAGGCGCCAAGAGACCCAGTACTTC. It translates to CASSFGRRQETQYF.

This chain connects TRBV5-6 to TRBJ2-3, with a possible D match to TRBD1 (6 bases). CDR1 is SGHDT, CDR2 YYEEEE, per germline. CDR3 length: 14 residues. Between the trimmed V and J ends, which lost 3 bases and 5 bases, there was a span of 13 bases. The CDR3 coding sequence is TGTGCCAGCAGCTGGGGGCAGGTGCAAGATACGCAGTATTTT. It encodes CASSWGQVQDTQYF. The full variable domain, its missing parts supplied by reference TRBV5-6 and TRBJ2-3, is DAGVTQSPTHLIKTRGQQVTLRCSPKSGHDTVSWYQQALGQGPQFIFQYYEEEERQRGNFPDRFSGHQFPNYSSELNVNALLLGDSALYLCASSWGQVQDTQYFGPGTRLTVL.

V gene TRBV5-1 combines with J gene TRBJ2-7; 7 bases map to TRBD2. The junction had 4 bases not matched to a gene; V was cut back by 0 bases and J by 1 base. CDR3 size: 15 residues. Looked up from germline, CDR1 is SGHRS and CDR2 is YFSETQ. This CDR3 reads CASSLGLAVSYEQYF. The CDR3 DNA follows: TGCGCCAGCAGCTTGGGTCTAGCGGTATCCTACGAGCAGTACTTC.

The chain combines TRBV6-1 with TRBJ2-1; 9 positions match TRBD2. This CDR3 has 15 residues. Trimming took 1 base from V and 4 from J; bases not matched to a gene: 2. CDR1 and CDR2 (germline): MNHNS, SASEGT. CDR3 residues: CASSEGLAGYNEQFF. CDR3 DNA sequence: TGTGCCAGCAGTGAAGGTCTAGCGGGATACAATGAGCAGTTCTTC.

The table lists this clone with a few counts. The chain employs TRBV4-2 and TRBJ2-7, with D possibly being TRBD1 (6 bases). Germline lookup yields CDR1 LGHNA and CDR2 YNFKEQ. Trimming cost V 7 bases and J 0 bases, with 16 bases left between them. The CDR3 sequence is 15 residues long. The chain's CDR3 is CASTLEGRGSYEQYF. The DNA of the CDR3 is TGTGCCAGCACCCTTGAGGGCAGGGGCTCCTACGAGCAGTACTTC.

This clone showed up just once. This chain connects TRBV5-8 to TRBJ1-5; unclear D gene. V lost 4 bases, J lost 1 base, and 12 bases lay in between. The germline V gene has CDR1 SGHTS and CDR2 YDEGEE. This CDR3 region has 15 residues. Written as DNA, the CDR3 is TGTGCCAGCAGCCCCCGGGTGGTCAGCAATCAGCCCCAGCATTTT. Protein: CASSPRVVSNQPQHF.

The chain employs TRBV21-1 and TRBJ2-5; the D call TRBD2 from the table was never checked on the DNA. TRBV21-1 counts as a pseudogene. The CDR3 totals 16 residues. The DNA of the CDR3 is TGTGCCAGCAGCGTTACACCGGGACTAGGGGCAGAGACCCAGTACTTC. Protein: CASSVTPGLGAETQYF.

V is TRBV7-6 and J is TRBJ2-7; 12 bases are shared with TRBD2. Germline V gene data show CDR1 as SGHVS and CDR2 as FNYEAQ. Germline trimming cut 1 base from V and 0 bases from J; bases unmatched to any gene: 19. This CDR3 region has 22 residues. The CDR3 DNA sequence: TGTGCCAGCAGCTTAGAGGCCAGCCCCCCGGGACTAGCGGGTTTAAGCTCCTACGAGCAGTACTTC. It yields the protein CASSLEASPPGLAGLSSYEQYF.

The CDR3 nucleotides are TGTGCCAGCAGCTTTAAAGCGGGAGGGCTGATCTACAATGAGCAGTTCTTC. This translates into CASSFKAGGLIYNEQFF. The V and J genes are TRBV7-2 and TRBJ2-1, with 10 bases identical to TRBD2. CDR3 size: 17 residues. Germline V gives CDR1 SGHTA, CDR2 FQGNSA. Trimming at V came to 3 bases and at J to 3 bases, leaving 8 bases not matched to a gene.

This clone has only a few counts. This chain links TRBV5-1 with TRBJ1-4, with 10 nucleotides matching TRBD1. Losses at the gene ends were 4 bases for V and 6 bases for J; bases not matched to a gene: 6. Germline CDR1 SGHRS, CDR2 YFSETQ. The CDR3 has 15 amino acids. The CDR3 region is CASSNRDRGHEKLFF. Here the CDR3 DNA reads TGCGCCAGCAGCAACCGGGACAGGGGTCATGAAAAACTGTTTTTT.

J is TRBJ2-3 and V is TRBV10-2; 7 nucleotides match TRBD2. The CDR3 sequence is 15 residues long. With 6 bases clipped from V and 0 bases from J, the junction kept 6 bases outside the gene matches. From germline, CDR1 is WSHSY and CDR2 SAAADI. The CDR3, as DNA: TGCGCCAGCAGGGAGGCGGGAGTGAGCACAGATACGCAGTATTTT. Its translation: CASREAGVSTDTQYF.

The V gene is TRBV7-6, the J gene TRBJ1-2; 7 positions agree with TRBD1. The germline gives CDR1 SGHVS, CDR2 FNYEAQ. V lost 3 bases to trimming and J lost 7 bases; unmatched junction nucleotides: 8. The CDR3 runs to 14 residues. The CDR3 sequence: CASSFLNRGTGYTF. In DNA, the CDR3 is TGTGCCAGCAGCTTCCTTAACAGGGGAACTGGCTACACCTTC.